This T cell receptor (beta chain) is drawn from a study of blood T cell repertoires in COVID-19. Study context: The United States, Italy and Spain supplied acute and convalescent COVID-19 samples.

This clone was seen a few times. Only in-frame clones appear in the TCRdb table, and some are missing; sequencing was by immunoSEQ multiplex PCR. The top ten hold about 2.6% of the sample, which has around 140,000 clones, under 90% seen once. Participants' own reports of clinical history determined their cohort assignment. The material sequenced was PBMCs or T cells enriched from blood (not recorded which). This clonotype was sampled from a man between 35 and 55 years old with acute COVID-19.

The CDR3 reads CASSPGQGTNTEAFF. The CDR3, as DNA: TGTGCCAGCAGCCCGGGACAGGGGACGAACACTGAAGCTTTCTTT. The chain couples TRBV7-9 to TRBJ1-1, with 10 bases identical to TRBD1. The germline gives CDR1 SEHNR, CDR2 FQNEAQ (reference sequence). This CDR3 is built from 15 residues. The V segment lost 5 bases and the J segment 1 base; nucleotides outside the gene matches: 4.